Listed below are T cell receptor beta chains from one sample, sequenced in a study of Ad26.COV2.S vaccination and SARS-CoV-2 variants. Profiled with immunoSEQ multiplex PCR; TCRdb holds only in-frame clones, not every one. This table holds roughly 300,000 clones, roughly nine tenths found once. The sample here was peripheral blood, taken in a trial of Ad26.COV2.S vaccine versus placebo. Every receptor here comes from a person between 18 and 65 years old who received the Ad26.COV2.S COVID-19 vaccine or a placebo. CDR3s include the opening cysteine and the closing phenylalanine or tryptophan. The D gene is left open where the match is weak. Only some rows state a clone size, as once, few, many or a class for expanded clones.

v_call	clone_size	d_call	j_call	cdr3_length	cdr3_aa	cdr3_nt
TRBV11-2	.	TRBD1	TRBJ1-3	16	CASSLGRGSRKDTIYF	TGTGCCAGCAGCTTAGGCAGGGGGTCGAGGAAGGACACCATATATTTT
TRBV28	.	.	TRBJ1-3	15	CATLGGGNSGNTIYF	TGTGCCACCCTGGGTGGGGGGAACTCTGGAAACACCATATATTTT
TRBV5-5	.	.	TRBJ2-2	13	CASSPEGTGELFF	TGTGCCAGCAGCCCGGAAGGTACCGGGGAGCTGTTTTTT
TRBV6-2/TRBV6-3	.	TRBD2	TRBJ2-1	18	CASSYWLAGVRSYNEQFF	TGTGCCAGCAGTTACTGGCTAGCGGGGGTGCGCTCCTACAATGAGCAGTTCTTC
TRBV7-6	.	.	TRBJ1-6	15	CASSYTGGVDSPLHF	TGTGCCAGCAGCTACACGGGGGGGGTGGATTCACCCCTCCACTTT
TRBV7-2	.	TRBD1	TRBJ2-7	15	CASSLAGQGTYEQYF	TGTGCCAGCAGCTTAGCTGGACAGGGGACCTACGAGCAGTACTTC
TRBV2	.	.	TRBJ1-5	15	CASSALAVSNQPQHF	TGTGCCAGCAGTGCGTTGGCGGTTAGCAATCAGCCCCAGCATTTT
TRBV11-2	.	.	TRBJ2-2	16	CASSLDGGANTGELFF	TGTGCCAGCAGCTTAGATGGCGGGGCGAACACCGGGGAGCTGTTTTTT
TRBV25-1	once	.	TRBJ2-5	13	CASKDRRGGTQYF	TGTGCCAGCAAGGACAGGAGGGGCGGGACCCAGTACTTC
TRBV6-2/TRBV6-3	.	TRBD1	TRBJ1-2	16	CASSYEGQQARGGYTF	TGTGCCAGCAGTTACGAGGGACAGCAAGCGCGCGGTGGCTACACCTTC
TRBV6-2/TRBV6-3	.	TRBD1	TRBJ1-1	13	CASSPGTGVRAFF	TGTGCCAGCAGTCCAGGGACAGGGGTTCGAGCTTTCTTT
TRBV21-1	once	.	TRBJ2-2	17	CASSAQTSGGKTGELFF	TGTGCCAGCAGCGCGCAGACTAGCGGGGGAAAGACCGGGGAGCTGTTTTTT
TRBV4-3	.	.	TRBJ2-4	15	CASSQGGVAKNIQYF	TGCGCCAGCAGCCAAGGGGGGGTAGCCAAAAACATTCAGTACTTC
TRBV2	few	.	TRBJ2-2	15	CASSGDGLNTGELFF	TGTGCCAGCAGTGGAGACGGACTGAACACCGGGGAGCTGTTTTTT
TRBV2	.	.	TRBJ2-5	14	CASRAQGPGETQYF	TGTGCCAGCAGGGCCCAGGGTCCAGGGGAGACCCAGTACTTC
TRBV28	.	TRBD1	TRBJ1-4	15	CASSEGTATNEKLFF	TGTGCCAGCAGTGAGGGGACAGCAACTAATGAAAAACTGTTTTTT
TRBV7-9	.	.	TRBJ2-7	14	CASTLVVGSYEQYF	TGTGCCAGCACCTTGGTAGTCGGCTCCTACGAGCAGTACTTC
TRBV3-1/TRBV3-2	.	.	TRBJ1-2	13	CASSQVQGGGYTF	TGTGCCAGCAGCCAAGTCCAGGGCGGTGGCTACACCTTC
TRBV10-3	.	.	TRBJ2-2	17	CAISQNPGLGGAGELFF	TGTGCCATCAGTCAAAACCCAGGGCTCGGGGGAGCCGGGGAGCTGTTTTTT
TRBV7-3	.	.	TRBJ1-4	14	CASSFAGFNEKLFF	TGTGCCAGCAGCTTCGCCGGTTTCAATGAAAAACTGTTTTTT
TRBV4-2	.	.	TRBJ2-1	14	CASSQAGTYNEQFF	TGTGCCAGCAGCCAAGCGGGTACCTACAATGAGCAGTTCTTC
TRBV12-3/TRBV12-4	.	.	TRBJ1-2	12	CASSFNNYGYTF	TGTGCCAGCAGTTTTAATAACTATGGCTACACCTTC
TRBV4-1	.	.	TRBJ2-3	12	CASSQPTDTQYF	TGCGCCAGCAGTCAACCGACGGATACGCAGTATTTT